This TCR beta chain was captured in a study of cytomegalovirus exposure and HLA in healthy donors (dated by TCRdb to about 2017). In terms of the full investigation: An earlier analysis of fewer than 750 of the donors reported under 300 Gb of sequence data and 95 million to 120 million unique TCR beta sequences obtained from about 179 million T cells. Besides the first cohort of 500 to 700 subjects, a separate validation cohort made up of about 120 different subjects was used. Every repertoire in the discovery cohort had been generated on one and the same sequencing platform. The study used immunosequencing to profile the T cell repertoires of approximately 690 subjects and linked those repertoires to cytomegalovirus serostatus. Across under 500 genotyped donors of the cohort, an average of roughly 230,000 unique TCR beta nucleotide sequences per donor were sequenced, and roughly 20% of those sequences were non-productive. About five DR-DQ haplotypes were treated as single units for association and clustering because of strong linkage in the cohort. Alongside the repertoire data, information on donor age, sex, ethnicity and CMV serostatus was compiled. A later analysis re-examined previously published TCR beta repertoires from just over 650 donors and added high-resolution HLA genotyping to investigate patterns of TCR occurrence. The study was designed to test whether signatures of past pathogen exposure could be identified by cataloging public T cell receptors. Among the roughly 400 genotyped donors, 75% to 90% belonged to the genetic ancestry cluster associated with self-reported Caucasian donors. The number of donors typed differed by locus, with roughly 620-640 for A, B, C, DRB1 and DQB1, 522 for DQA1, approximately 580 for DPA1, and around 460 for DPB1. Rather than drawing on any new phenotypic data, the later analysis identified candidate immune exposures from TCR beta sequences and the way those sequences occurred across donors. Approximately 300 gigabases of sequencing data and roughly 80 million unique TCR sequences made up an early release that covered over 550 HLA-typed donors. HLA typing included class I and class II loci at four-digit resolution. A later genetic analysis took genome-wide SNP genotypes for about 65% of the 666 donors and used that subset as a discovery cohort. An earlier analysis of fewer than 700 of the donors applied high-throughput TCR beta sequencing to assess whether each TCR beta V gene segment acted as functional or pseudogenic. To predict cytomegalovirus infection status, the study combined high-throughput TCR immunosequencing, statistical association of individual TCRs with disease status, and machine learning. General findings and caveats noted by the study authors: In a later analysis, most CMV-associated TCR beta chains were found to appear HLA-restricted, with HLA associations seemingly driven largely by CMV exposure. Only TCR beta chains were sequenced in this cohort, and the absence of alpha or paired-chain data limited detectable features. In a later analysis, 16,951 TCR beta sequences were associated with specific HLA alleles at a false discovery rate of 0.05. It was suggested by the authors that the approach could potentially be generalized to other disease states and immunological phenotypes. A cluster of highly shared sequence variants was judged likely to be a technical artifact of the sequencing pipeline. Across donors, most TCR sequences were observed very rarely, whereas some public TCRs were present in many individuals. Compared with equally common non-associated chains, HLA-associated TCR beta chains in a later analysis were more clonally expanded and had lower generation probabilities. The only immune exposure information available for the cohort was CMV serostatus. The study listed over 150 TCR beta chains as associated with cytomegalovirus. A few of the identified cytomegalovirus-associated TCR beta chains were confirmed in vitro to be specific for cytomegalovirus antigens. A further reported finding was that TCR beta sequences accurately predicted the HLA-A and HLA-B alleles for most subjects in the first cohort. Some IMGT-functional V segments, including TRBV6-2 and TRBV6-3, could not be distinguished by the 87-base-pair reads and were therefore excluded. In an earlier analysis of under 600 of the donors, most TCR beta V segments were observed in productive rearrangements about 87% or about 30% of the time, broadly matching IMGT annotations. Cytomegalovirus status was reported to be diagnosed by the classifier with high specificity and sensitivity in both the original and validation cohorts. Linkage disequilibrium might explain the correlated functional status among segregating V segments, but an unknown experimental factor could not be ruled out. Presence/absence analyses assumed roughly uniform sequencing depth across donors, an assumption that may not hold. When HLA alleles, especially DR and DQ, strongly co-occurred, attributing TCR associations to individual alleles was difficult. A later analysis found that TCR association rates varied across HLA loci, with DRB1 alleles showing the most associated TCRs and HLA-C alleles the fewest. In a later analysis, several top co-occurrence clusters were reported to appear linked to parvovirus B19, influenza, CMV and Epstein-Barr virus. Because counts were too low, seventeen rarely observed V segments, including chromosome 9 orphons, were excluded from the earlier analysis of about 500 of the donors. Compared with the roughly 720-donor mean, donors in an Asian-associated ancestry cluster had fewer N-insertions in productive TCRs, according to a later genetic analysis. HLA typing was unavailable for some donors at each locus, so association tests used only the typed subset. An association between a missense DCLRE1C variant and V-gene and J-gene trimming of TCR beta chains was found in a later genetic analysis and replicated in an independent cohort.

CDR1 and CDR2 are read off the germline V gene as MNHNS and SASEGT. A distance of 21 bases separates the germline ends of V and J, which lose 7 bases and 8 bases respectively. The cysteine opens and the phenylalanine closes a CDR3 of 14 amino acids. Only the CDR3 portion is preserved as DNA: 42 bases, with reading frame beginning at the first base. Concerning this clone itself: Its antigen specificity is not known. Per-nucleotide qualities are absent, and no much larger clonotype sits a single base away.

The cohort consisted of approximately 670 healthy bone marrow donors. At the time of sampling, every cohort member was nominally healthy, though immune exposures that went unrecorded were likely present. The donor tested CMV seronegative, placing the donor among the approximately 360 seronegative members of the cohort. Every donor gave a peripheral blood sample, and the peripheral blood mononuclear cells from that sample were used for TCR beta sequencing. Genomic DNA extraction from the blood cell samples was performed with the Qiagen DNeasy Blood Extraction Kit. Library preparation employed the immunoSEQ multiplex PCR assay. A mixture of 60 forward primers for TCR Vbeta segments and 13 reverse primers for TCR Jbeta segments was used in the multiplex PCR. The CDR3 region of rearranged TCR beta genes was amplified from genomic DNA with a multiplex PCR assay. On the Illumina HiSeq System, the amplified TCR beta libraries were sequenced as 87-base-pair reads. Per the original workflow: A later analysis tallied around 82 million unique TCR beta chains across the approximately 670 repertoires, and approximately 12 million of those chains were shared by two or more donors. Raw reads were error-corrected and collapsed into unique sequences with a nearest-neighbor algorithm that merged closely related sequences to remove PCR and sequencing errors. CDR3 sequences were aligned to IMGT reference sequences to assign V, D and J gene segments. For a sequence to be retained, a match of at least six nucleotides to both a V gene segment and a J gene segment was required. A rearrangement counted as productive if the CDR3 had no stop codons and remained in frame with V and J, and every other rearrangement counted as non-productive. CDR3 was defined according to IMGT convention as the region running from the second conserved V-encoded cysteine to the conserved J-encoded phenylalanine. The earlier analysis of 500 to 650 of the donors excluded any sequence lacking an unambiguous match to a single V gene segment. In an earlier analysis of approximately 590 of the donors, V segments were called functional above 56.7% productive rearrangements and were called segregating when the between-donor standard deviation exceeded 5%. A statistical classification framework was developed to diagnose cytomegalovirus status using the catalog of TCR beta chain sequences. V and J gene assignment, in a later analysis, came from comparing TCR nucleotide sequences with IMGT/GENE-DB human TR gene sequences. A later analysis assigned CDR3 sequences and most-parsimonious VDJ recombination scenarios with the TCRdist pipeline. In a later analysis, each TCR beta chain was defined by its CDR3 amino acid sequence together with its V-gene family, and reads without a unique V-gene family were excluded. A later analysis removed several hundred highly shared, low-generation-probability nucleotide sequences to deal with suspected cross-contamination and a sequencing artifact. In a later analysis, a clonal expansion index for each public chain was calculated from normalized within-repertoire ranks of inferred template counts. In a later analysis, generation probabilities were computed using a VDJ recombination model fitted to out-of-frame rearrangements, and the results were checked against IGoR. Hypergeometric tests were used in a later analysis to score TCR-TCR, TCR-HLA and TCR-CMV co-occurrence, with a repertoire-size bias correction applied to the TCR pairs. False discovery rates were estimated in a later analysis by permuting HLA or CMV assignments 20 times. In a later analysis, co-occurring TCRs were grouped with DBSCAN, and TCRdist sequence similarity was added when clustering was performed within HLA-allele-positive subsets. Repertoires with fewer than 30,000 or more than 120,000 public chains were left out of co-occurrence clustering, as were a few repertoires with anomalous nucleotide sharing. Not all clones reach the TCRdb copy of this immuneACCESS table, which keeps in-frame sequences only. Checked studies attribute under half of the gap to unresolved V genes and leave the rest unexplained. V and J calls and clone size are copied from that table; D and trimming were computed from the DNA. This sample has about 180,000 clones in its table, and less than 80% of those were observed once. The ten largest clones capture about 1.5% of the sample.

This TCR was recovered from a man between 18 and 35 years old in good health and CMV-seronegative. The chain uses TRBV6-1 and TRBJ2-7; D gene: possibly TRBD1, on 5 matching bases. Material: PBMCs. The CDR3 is CASIGAQSFPQQYF. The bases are TGTGCCAGCATAGGGGCCCAATCGTTCCCCCAGCAGTACTTC.